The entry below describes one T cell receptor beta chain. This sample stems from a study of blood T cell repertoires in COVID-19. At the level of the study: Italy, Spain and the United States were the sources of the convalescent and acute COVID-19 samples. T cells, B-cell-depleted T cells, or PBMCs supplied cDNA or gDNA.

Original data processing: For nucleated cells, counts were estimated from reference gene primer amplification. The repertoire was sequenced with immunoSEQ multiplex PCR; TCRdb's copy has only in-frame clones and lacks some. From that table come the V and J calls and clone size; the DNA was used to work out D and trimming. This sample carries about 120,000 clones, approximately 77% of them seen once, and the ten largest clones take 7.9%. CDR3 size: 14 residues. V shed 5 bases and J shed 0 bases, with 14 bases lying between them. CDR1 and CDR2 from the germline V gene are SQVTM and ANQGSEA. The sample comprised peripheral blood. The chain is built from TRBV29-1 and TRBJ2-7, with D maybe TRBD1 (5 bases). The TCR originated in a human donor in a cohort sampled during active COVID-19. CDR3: CSVKETVSSYEQYF. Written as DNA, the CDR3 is TGCAGCGTTAAGGAGACAGTTAGCTCCTACGAGCAGTACTTC.